This T cell receptor beta chain appears in the sequencing data of a study of patients and donors after allogeneic stem cell transplantation. TCRdb analysed the RT-PCR reads with MiXCR anew, one entry per CDR3 protein. This sample has about 960,000 distinct CDR3 sequences; roughly 18% occur once, and the top ten carry around 6%. Losses at the gene ends were 2 bases for V and 7 bases for J; bases not matched to a gene: 10. This CDR3 spans 16 amino acids. The germline gives CDR1 SGHDT, CDR2 YYEEEE. This chain joins TRBV5-6 and TRBJ2-1, with 9 bases that match TRBD2. What was sequenced was blood, either unsorted or a sorted T cell fraction (not recorded which). The receptor was isolated from a human donor who was either an allogeneic HSCT recipient or a stem cell or donor lymphocyte infusion donor (not recorded which). It is not recorded whose cells these are; they may come from a transplant donor. In DNA form, the CDR3 reads TGTGCCAGCAGCTTAGGTGCGGGAGGGCCAAGGAATGAGCAGTTCTTC. It encodes CASSLGAGGPRNEQFF.